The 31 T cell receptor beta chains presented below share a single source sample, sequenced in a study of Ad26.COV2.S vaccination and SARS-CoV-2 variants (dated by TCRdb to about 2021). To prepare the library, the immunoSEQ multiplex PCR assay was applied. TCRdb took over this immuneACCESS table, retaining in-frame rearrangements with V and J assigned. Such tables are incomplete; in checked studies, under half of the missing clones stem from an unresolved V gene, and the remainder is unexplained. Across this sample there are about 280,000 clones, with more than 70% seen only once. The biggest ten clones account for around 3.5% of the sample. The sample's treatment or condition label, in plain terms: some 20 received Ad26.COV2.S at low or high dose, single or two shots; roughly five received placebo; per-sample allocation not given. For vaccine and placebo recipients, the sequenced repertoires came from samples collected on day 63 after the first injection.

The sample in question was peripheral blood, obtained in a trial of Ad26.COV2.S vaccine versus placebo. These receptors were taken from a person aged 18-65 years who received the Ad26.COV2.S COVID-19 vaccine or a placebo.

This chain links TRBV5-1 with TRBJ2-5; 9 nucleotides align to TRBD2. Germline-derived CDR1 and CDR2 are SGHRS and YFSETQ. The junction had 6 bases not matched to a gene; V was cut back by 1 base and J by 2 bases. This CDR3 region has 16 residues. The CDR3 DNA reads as TGCGCCAGCAGCTTGCCGGCGGGAGGGGGACAAGAGACCCAGTACTTC. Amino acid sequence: CASSLPAGGGQETQYF.

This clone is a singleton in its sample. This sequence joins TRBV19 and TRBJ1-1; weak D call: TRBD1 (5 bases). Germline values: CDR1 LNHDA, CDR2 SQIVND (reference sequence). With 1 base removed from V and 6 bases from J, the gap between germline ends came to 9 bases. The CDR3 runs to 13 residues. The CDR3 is CASSIGQGPEAFF. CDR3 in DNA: TGTGCCAGTAGTATAGGGCAGGGCCCTGAAGCTTTCTTT. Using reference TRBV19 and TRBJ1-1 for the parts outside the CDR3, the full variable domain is DGGITQSPKYLFRKEGQNVTLSCEQNLNHDAMYWYRQDPGQGLRLIYYSQIVNDFQKGDIAEGYSVSREKKESFPLTVTSAQKNPTAFYLCASSIGQGPEAFFGQGTRLTVV.

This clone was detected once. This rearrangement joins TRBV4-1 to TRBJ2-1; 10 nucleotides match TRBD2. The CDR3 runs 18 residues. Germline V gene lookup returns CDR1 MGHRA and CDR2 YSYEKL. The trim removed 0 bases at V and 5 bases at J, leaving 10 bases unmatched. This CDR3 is CASSQDWARLAGHNEQFF. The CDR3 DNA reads TGCGCCAGCAGCCAAGATTGGGCCCGACTAGCGGGTCACAATGAGCAGTTCTTC.

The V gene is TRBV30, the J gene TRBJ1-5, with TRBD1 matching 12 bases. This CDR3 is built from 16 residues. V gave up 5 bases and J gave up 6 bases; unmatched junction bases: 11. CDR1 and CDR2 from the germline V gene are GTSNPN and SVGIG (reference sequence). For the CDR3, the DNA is TGTGCCTGGGGACTTCCCGGGACAGGGGGCTTTCAGCCCCAGCATTTT. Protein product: CAWGLPGTGGFQPQHF.

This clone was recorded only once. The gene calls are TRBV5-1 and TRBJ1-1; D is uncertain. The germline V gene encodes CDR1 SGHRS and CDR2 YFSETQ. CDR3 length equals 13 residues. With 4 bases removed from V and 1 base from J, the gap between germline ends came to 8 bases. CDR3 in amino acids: CASSGTPNTEAFF. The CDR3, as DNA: TGCGCCAGCAGCGGTACACCGAACACTGAAGCTTTCTTT.

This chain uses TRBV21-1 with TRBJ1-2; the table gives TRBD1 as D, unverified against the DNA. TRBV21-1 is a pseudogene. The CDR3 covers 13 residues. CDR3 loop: CASTLTTNYGYTF. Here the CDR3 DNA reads TGTGCCAGCACACTGACAACTAACTATGGCTACACCTTC.

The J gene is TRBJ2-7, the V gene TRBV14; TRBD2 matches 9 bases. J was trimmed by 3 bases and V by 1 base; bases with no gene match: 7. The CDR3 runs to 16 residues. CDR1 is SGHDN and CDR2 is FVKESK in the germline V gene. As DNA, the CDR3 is TGTGCCAGCAGCCAAGGCGGACTAGCGCAGATCTACGAGCAGTACTTC. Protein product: CASSQGGLAQIYEQYF. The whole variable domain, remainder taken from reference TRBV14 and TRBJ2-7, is EAGVTQFPSHSVIEKGQTVTLRCDPISGHDNLYWYRRVMGKEIKFLLHFVKESKQDESGMPNNRFLAERTGGTYSTLKVQPAELEDSGVYFCASSQGGLAQIYEQYFGPGTRLTVT.

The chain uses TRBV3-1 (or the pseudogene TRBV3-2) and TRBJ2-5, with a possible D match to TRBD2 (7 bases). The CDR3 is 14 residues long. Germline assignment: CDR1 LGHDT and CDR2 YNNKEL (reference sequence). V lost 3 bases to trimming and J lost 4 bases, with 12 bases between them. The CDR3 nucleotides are TGTGCCAGCAGCCAGGGGGGGCGGGTAGAGACCCAGTACTTC. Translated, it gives CASSQGGRVETQYF.

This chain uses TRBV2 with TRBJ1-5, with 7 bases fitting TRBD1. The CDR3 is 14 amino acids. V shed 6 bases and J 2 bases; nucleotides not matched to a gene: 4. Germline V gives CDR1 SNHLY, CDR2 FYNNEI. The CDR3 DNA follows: TGTGCCAGCAGCCCTGACAGGGGCAATCAGCCCCAGCATTTT. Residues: CASSPDRGNQPQHF.

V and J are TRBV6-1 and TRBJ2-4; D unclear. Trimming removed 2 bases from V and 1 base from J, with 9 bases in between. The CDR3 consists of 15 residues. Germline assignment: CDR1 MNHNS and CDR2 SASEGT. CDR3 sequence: CASSESRHAKNIQYF. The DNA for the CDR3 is TGTGCCAGCAGTGAATCCCGTCATGCCAAAAACATTCAGTACTTC.

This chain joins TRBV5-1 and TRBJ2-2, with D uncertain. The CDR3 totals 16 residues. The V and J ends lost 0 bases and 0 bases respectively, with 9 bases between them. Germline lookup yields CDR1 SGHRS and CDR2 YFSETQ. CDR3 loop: CASSLGQFANTGELFF. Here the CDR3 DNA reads TGCGCCAGCAGCTTGGGGCAGTTCGCGAACACCGGGGAGCTGTTTTTT.

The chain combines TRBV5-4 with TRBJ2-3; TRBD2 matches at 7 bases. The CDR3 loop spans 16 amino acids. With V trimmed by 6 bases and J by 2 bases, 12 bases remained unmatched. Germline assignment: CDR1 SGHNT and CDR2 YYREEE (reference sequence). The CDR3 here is CASTRSGAGATDTQYF. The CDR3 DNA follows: TGTGCCAGCACCAGAAGCGGGGCCGGGGCCACAGATACGCAGTATTTT.

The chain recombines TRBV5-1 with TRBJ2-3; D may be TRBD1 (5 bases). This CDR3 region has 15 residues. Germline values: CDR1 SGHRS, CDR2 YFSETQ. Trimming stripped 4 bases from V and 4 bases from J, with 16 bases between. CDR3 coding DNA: TGCGCCAGCAGCCTGCAGGGTGAGGTAGCAGATACGCAGTATTTT. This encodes CASSLQGEVADTQYF.

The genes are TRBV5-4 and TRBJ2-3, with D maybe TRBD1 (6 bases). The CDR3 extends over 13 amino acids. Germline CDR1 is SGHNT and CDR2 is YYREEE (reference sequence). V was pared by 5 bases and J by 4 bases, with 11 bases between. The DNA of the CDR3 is TGTGCCAGCAGGGGGGACACCCCAGATACGCAGTATTTT. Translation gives CASRGDTPDTQYF.

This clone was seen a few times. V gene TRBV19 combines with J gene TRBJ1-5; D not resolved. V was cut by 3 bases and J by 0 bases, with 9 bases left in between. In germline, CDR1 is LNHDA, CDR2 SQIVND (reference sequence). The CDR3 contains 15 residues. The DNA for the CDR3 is TGTGCCAGTAGTATCGACGGCCCTAGCAATCAGCCCCAGCATTTT. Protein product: CASSIDGPSNQPQHF. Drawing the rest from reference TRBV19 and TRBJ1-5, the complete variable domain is DGGITQSPKYLFRKEGQNVTLSCEQNLNHDAMYWYRQDPGQGLRLIYYSQIVNDFQKGDIAEGYSVSREKKESFPLTVTSAQKNPTAFYLCASSIDGPSNQPQHFGDGTRLSIL.

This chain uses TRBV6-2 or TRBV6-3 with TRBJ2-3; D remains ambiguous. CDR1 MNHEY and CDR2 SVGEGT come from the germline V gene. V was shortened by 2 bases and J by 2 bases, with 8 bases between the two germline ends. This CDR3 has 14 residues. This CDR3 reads CASSYRQNTDTQYF. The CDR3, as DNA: TGTGCCAGCAGTTACCGTCAGAACACAGATACGCAGTATTTT.

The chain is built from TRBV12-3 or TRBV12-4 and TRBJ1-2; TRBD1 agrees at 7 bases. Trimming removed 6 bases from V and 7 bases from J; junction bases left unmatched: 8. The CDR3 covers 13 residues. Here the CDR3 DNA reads TGTGCCAGCAGCCTTGGGACAGAGAGTGGCTACACCTTC. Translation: CASSLGTESGYTF.

CDR3 sequence: CASSLQTGTENIQYF. The CDR3 DNA is TGTGCCAGCAGCCTCCAGACAGGGACGGAAAACATTCAGTACTTC. The chain has TRBV7-2 and TRBJ2-4; 7 nucleotides match TRBD1. This CDR3 region has 15 residues. The J segment lost 5 bases and the V segment lost 5 bases, leaving 9 bases of the junction unmatched. Germline values: CDR1 SGHTA, CDR2 FQGNSA.

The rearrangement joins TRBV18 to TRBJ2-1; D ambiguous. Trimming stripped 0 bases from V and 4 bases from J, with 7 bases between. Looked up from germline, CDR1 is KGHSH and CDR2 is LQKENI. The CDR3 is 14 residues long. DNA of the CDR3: TGTGCCAGCTCACCACCGGTCAGGTACAATGAGCAGTTCTTC. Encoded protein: CASSPPVRYNEQFF.

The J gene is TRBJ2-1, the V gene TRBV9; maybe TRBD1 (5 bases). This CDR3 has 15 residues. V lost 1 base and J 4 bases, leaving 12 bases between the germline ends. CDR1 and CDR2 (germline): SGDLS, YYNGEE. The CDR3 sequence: CASSVTVGAYNEQFF. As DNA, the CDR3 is TGTGCCAGCAGCGTAACGGTAGGGGCATACAATGAGCAGTTCTTC. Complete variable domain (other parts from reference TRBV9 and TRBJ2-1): DSGVTQTPKHLITATGQRVTLRCSPRSGDLSVYWYQQSLDQGLQFLIQYYNGEERAKGNILERFSAQQFPDLHSELNLSSLELGDSALYFCASSVTVGAYNEQFFGPGTRLTVL.

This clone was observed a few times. Here the CDR3 DNA reads TGTGCCAGCAGCTTAGGTAGTAGCGGGCACACAGATACGCAGTATTTT. Translation gives CASSLGSSGHTDTQYF. The chain has TRBV7-9 and TRBJ2-3; 7 bases fit TRBD2. CDR1 and CDR2 (germline): SEHNR, FQNEAQ (reference sequence). The CDR3 contains 16 residues. V was clipped by 1 base and J by 2 bases; unmatched bases: 6.

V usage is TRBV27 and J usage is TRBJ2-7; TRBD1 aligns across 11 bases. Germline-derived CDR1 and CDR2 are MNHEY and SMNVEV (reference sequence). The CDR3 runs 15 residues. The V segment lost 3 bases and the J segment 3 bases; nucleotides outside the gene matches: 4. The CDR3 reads CASSFGTGGGYEQYF. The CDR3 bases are TGTGCCAGCAGTTTTGGGACAGGGGGAGGCTACGAGCAGTACTTC.

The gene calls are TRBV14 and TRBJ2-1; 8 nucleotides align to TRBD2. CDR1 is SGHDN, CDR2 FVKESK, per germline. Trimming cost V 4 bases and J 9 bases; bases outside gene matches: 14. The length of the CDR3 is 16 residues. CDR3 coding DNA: TGTGCCAGCAGCCCGAAAACGGGACTAGAGTACCTTGAGCAGTTCTTC. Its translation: CASSPKTGLEYLEQFF. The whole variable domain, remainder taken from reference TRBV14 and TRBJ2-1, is EAGVTQFPSHSVIEKGQTVTLRCDPISGHDNLYWYRRVMGKEIKFLLHFVKESKQDESGMPNNRFLAERTGGTYSTLKVQPAELEDSGVYFCASSPKTGLEYLEQFFGPGTRLTVL.

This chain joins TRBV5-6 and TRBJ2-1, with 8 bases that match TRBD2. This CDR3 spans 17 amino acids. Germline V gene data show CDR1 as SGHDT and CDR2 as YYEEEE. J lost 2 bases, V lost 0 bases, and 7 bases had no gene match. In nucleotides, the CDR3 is TGTGCCAGCAGCTTGGCGTTAGCGGGGATAACCTACAATGAGCAGTTCTTC. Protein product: CASSLALAGITYNEQFF.

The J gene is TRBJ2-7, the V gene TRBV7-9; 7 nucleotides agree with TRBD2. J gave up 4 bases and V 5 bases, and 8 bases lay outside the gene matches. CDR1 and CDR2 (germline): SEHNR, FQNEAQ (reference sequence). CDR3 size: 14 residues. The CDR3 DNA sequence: TGTGCCAGCAGCCCAAGGACTAGATCTTACGAGCAGTACTTC. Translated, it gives CASSPRTRSYEQYF.

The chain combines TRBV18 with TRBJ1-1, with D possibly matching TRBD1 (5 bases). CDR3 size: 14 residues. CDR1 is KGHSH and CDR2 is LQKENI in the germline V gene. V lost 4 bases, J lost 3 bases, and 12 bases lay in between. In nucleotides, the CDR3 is TGTGCCAGCTCACGGGGGAACCGGGACACTGAAGCTTTCTTT. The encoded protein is CASSRGNRDTEAFF.

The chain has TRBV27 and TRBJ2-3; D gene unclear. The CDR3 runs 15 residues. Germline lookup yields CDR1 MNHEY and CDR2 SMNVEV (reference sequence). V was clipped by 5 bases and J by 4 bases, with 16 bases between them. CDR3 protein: CASSVRSRWADTQYF. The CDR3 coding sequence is TGTGCCAGCAGTGTTCGGTCGAGATGGGCAGATACGCAGTATTTT.

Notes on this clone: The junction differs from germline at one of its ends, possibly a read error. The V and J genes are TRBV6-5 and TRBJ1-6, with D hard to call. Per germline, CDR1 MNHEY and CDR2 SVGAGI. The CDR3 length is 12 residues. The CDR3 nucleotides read TGTGCCAGCAGCGAGCAATATTCCCCCCTCCACTTT. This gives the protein CASSEQYSPLHF.

In DNA, the CDR3 is TGTGCCAGTAGTATGCAAAGACAAGAGACCCAGTACTTC. As protein: CASSMQRQETQYF. The chain recombines TRBV19 with TRBJ2-5; D is undetermined. V lost 3 bases and J 2 bases, leaving 7 bases between the germline ends. The CDR3 is 13 amino acids. Germline V gene lookup returns CDR1 LNHDA and CDR2 SQIVND (reference sequence).

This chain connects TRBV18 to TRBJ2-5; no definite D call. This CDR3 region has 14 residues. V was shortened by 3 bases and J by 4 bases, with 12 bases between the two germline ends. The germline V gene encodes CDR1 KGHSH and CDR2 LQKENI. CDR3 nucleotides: TGTGCCAGCTCACCTGGGCGAGAGGCAGAGACCCAGTACTTC. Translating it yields CASSPGREAETQYF.

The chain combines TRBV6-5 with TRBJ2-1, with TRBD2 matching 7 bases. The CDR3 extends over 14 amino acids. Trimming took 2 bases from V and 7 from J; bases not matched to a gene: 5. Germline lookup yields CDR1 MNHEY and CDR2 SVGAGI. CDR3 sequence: CASSYEGGFNEQFF. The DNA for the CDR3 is TGTGCCAGCAGTTACGAGGGAGGGTTTAATGAGCAGTTCTTC.